One sample yielded the 8 T cell receptor beta chains listed below, sequenced in a study of T cell repertoires in cytomegalovirus infection. TCRdb reanalysed the reads using MiXCR and keeps one entry per CDR3 protein. The sample lists about 400,000 distinct CDR3 sequences, 15% to 20% seen once, with around 10% in the top ten. The sequenced sample was PBMCs. These receptors were obtained from a human donor in good health (CMV status not recorded). Some clones in this sample may be carry-over from other donors' samples.

This clonotype has a handful of counts. In DNA form, the CDR3 reads TGCGCCAGCAGCCAAGAATTTACAGCACCCAACGAGCAGTACTTC. Amino acids: CASSQEFTAPNEQYF. The rearrangement joins TRBV4-3 to TRBJ2-7; D call uncertain. There are 15 residues in the CDR3. CDR1 is LGHNA and CDR2 is YSLEER in the germline V gene. V dropped 0 bases and J dropped 5 bases, with 14 bases sitting between them.

The V and J genes are TRBV23-1 and TRBJ2-1; no clear D. TRBV23-1 is annotated as an ORF whose role is uncertain. The CDR3 has 8 residues. The CDR3 loop is CGVFEQFF. Written as DNA, the CDR3 is TGCGGGGTTTTTGAGCAGTTCTTC.

This clonotype has a count of ten or more. The CDR3 is CASSGTQGGGDEKLFF. The CDR3 DNA reads as TGTGCCAGCAGCGGAACACAGGGCGGGGGAGATGAAAAACTGTTTTTT. The rearrangement links TRBV7-2 to TRBJ1-4; D might be TRBD1 (6 bases). The CDR3 loop spans 16 amino acids. The V and J ends lost 5 bases and 6 bases respectively, with 19 bases between them. Germline lookup yields CDR1 SGHTA and CDR2 FQGNSA.

This clonotype came up a few times. The rearrangement joins TRBV14 to TRBJ2-7; TRBD1 or TRBD2 may be the D gene (5 bases each). Germline CDR1 SGHDN, CDR2 FVKESK. This CDR3 has 16 residues. Between the trimmed V and J ends, which lost 4 bases and 7 bases, there was a span of 23 bases. This CDR3 reads CASSRTPRRPSGEQYF. The CDR3 DNA reads as TGTGCCAGCAGCCGGACACCCCGGAGGCCGTCGGGGGAGCAGTACTTC.

This clonotype was observed many times. The V call is TRBV7-9, the J call TRBJ2-5; D ambiguous. Trimming stripped 7 bases from V and 7 bases from J, with 19 bases between. CDR1 and CDR2 from the germline V gene are SEHNR and FQNEAQ (reference sequence). This CDR3 is 14 amino acids long. The CDR3 loop reads CASKKTDERGTQYF. For the CDR3, the DNA is TGTGCCAGCAAGAAAACGGACGAAAGAGGGACCCAGTACTTC.

The V gene is TRBV6-5, the J gene TRBJ2-7; D possibly corresponds to TRBD1 (6 bases). V gave up 1 base and J gave up 6 bases, with 10 bases separating them. The CDR3 consists of 13 residues. CDR1 is MNHEY, CDR2 SVGAGI, per germline. CDR3 protein: CASSYYTGTEQYF. The CDR3 DNA is TGTGCCAGCAGTTACTACACAGGGACCGAGCAGTACTTC.

V is TRBV7-2 and J is TRBJ2-7; TRBD2 matches 8 bases. CDR1 SGHTA and CDR2 FQGNSA come from the germline V gene. The J segment lost 1 base and the V segment lost 2 bases, leaving 13 bases of the junction unmatched. The CDR3 is 18 residues long. Here the CDR3 DNA reads TGTGCCAGCAGCTTAAGGGCATCGGGAAGCGGGAGTTCCTACGAGCAGTACTTC. Translated: CASSLRASGSGSSYEQYF.

The rearrangement links TRBV7-2 to TRBJ2-3; D is unclear. The V gene lost 5 bases and the J gene lost 6 bases, with 9 bases spanning the gap. Germline V gives CDR1 SGHTA, CDR2 FQGNSA. The CDR3 length is 12 residues. The CDR3 DNA sequence: TGTGCCAGCAGCGTCCTCTTGGATACGCAGTATTTT. Translating it yields CASSVLLDTQYF.